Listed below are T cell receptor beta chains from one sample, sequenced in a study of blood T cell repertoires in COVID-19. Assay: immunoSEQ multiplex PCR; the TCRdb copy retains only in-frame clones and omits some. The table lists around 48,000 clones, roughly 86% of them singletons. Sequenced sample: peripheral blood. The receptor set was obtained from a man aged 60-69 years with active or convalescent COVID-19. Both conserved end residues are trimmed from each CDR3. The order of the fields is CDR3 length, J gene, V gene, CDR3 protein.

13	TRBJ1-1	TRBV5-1	ASSLSSARNTEAF
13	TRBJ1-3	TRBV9	ASSQTVFSGNTIY
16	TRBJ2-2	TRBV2	ASSTTSGGAVMAGELF
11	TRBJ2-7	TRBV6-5	ASTGGGLYEQY
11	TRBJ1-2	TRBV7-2	ASSLEYSSGYT
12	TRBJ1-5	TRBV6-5	ASSYLQGVQPQH
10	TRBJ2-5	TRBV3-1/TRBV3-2	ASSLGLAIQY
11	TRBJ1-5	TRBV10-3	ATNPVDNQPQH
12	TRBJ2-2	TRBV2	ASTLSRNTGELF
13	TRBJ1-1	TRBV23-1	ASSQSRGWGTEAF
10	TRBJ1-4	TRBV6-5	ASGRTNEKLF
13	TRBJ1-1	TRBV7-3	ASSLGSGMNTEAF
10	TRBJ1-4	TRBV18	ASSPPSEKLF
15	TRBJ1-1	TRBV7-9	ASSLGLGGSGDTEAF
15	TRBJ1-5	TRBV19	ASSSATGTASSQPQH
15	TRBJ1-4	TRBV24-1	ATSDGRAGATNEKLF
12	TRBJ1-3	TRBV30	AWSVQGGGNTIY
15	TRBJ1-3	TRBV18	ASSPPNSQGSGNTIY
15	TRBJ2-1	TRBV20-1	SASSPLGDRVLDEQF
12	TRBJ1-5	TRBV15	ATSRELTDHNQH
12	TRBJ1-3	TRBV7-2	ASSLMSSGNTIY
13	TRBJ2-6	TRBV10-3	AISDTASGANVLT
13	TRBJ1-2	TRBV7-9	ASSLVGTGHYGYT
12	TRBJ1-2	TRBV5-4	ASSLRGFNYGYT
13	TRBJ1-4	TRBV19	ASSSPGHYNEKLF
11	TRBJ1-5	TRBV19	ASMGSSNQPQH
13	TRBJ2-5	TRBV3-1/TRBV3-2	ASSQVFQGGETQY
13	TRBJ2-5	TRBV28	ASSHYDRLGETQY
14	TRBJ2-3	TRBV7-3	ASSLFGGVRTDTQY
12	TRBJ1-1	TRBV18	ASSTQGGSTEAF
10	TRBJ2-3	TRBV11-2	ASSLERDTQY
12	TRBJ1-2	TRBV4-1	ASSLLRGPHGYT
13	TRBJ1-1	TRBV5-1	ASSWGEGMNTEAF
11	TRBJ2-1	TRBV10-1	ASSDPDVGEQF
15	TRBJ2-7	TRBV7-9	ASSARPGTGYSYEQY
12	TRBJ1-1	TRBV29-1	SGRRDRGRPEAF
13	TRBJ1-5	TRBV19	ASSIRQGHNQPQH
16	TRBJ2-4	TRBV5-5	ASSLAPGEIEAKNIQY
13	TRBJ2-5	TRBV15	ATSRAGGHSETQY
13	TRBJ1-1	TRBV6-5	ASRPLTGGTTEAF
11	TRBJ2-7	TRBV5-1	ASSLSFQGEQY
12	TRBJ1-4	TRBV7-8	ASSAGTGIEKLF